A selection of T cell receptor beta chains follows, all from one sample in a study of T cell repertoires in cytomegalovirus infection. Their cognate antigens are unknown. TCRdb reprocessed the reads via MiXCR and lists one record per CDR3 protein. This table holds a few hundred thousand distinct CDR3 sequences, approximately 25% found once. The input for sequencing was cultured PBMCs, taken from culture after CMV antigen stimulation. These receptors came from a human donor in good health (CMV status not recorded). Some clones in this sample may be carry-over from other donors' samples. CDR3s include the opening cysteine and the closing phenylalanine or tryptophan. Fields, in order: J gene, clone size, D gene, V gene, CDR3 DNA, CDR3 protein. A D gene is named only where the DNA matches it firmly. A clone size is listed for some rows: how often the clone was seen (once, few, many), or a class if it is expanded.

TRBJ2-1 | - | - | TRBV14 | TGTGCCAGCAGCCAGGGCAGGGGTCTCTACAATGAGCAGTTCTTC | CASSQGRGLYNEQFF
TRBJ2-1 | few | - | TRBV6-5 | TGTGCCAGCAGTTACGCGAAGTCTAGGGCCCACAATGAGCAGTTCTTC | CASSYAKSRAHNEQFF
TRBJ1-3 | - | - | TRBV28 | TGTGCCAGCAGTTTATGGGGGAGCTCTGGAAACACCATATATTTT | CASSLWGSSGNTIYF
TRBJ2-5 | few | - | TRBV20-1 | TGCAGTGCTAGAGATGTAATAGCAGCACCTCAAGAGACCCAGTACTTC | CSARDVIAAPQETQYF
TRBJ1-1 | - | - | TRBV27 | TGTGCCAGCAGTTTACTCGAGGGCAGGGCTGAAGCTTTCTTT | CASSLLEGRAEAFF
TRBJ2-3 | many | TRBD1 | TRBV25-1 | TGTGCCAGCCCTCTCCGGGACAGTTCAGATACGCAGTATTTT | CASPLRDSSDTQYF
TRBJ2-5 | - | - | TRBV20-1 | TGCAGTGCTAGTCCGGCAGTCCAAGAGACCCAGTACTTC | CSASPAVQETQYF
TRBJ2-3 | many | - | TRBV7-2 | TGTGCCAGCAGCCCCACAGGCACCACAGATACGCAGTATTTT | CASSPTGTTDTQYF
TRBJ2-1 | once | TRBD2 | TRBV19 | TGTGCCAGCCGCTTTGGTGGGCTAGCGGGGTACAATGAGCAGTTCTTC | CASRFGGLAGYNEQFF
TRBJ2-1 | few | - | TRBV6-6 | TGTGCCAGCAGGGATACAGGTGGGGGAAATGAGCAGTTCTTC | CASRDTGGGNEQFF
TRBJ1-5 | - | - | TRBV6-2/TRBV6-3 | TGTGCCAGCACCCCCGACAGTCCCGGACAGCCCCAGCATTTT | CASTPDSPGQPQHF
TRBJ1-2 | - | - | TRBV7-6 | TGTGCCAGCAGCCTAGGACACCGCAACTATGGCTACACCTTC | CASSLGHRNYGYTF
TRBJ1-4 | - | - | TRBV7-4 | TGTGCCAGCAGCCCCCTCGAGGGGCAGACGGAAAAACTGTTTTTT | CASSPLEGQTEKLFF
TRBJ2-1 | many | TRBD2 | TRBV7-2 | TGTGCCAGCAGCTTAGATCCGGGAGGGCCTTACAATGAGCAGTTCTTC | CASSLDPGGPYNEQFF
TRBJ2-7 | - | TRBD1 | TRBV28 | TGTGCCAGCAGTTCCACCACGACAGGGCTCGAGCAGTACTTC | CASSSTTTGLEQYF
TRBJ1-2 | many | - | TRBV28 | TGTGCCAGCAGCCAGGCAGGGAACTATGGCTACACCTTC | CASSQAGNYGYTF
TRBJ2-2 | few | - | TRBV4-1 | TGCGCCAGCAGCCAAGAGGGGTCATTGGGGTTCCCCGGGGAGCTGTTTTTT | CASSQEGSLGFPGELFF
TRBJ2-1 | - | - | TRBV20-1 | TGCAGTGCTGGGAGAGGGAATCACAAGTACAATGAGCAGTTCTTC | CSAGRGNHKYNEQFF
TRBJ2-7 | few | TRBD1 | TRBV6-2/TRBV6-3 | TGTGCCAGCAGTCCCCGACCAGGACAGGGATACTACGAGCAGTACTTC | CASSPRPGQGYYEQYF
TRBJ2-1 | many | TRBD2 | TRBV7-2 | TGTGCCAGCAGCTTCCTAGCGGGAGGGCTGTACAATGAGCAGTTCTTC | CASSFLAGGLYNEQFF
TRBJ1-1 | - | - | TRBV12-3/TRBV12-4 | TGTGCCAGCAGTTTACAACGAGGGGAGGTGGCTTTCTTT | CASSLQRGEVAFF
TRBJ1-6 | many | - | TRBV7-2 | TGTGCCAGCAGCTTACAAGGCAGGGCCGGAGCACCCCTCCACTTT | CASSLQGRAGAPLHF
TRBJ2-1 | - | - | TRBV5-4 | TGTGCCAGCAGCCAGGGAGGAGGTCCCTCCTACAATGAGCAGTTCTTC | CASSQGGGPSYNEQFF
TRBJ2-4 | - | - | TRBV29-1 | TGCAGCGCTCCCCGTGGAGACATTCAGTACTTC | CSAPRGDIQYF
TRBJ2-3 | - | - | TRBV9 | TGTGCCAGCAGCGTAGAGGGCCAGGGGAGGGATACGCAGTATTTT | CASSVEGQGRDTQYF
TRBJ2-7 | many | - | TRBV7-2 | TGTGCCAGCAGCTTAGCGGGAGTCCCCTACGAGCAGTACTTC | CASSLAGVPYEQYF
TRBJ1-2 | few | TRBD1 | TRBV28 | TGTGCCAGCAGGCGCCGGGACAGGGGAGACTATGGCTACACCTTC | CASRRRDRGDYGYTF
TRBJ2-5 | many | - | TRBV7-2 | TGTGCCAGCAGTGACCAGGGGACCCAGTACTTC | CASSDQGTQYF
TRBJ1-3 | many | - | TRBV7-2 | TGTGCCAGCAGCTTAGCGGGCGCGACCTCGGGAAACACCATATATTTT | CASSLAGATSGNTIYF
TRBJ2-2 | - | - | TRBV11-3 | TGTGCCAGCAGCCCCCAGGGGAAGGTCGGGGAGCTGTTTTTT | CASSPQGKVGELFF
TRBJ2-1 | - | - | TRBV5-3 | TGTGCCAGCAGCTTGTCAGAGAATGAGCAGTTCTTC | CASSLSENEQFF